The T cell receptor beta chain under discussion was sequenced for a study of blood T cell repertoires in COVID-19. Produced via immunoSEQ multiplex PCR; TCRdb's table is partial and in-frame only. Of approximately 100,000 clones in the sample, about 87% are singletons; the top ten hold about an eighth. In its sample, this clone was seen many times. CDR1 is SGHRS and CDR2 is YFSETQ in the germline V gene. Between the trimmed V and J ends, which lost 0 bases and 6 bases, there was a span of 12 bases. The CDR3 covers 14 residues. The clonotype originates from a human donor in a cohort sampled during active or convalescent COVID-19. The V and J genes are TRBV5-1 and TRBJ2-5; D may be TRBD1 (5 bases). Sequencing input: peripheral blood. CDR3 protein: CASSLGQSQQTQYF. CDR3 in DNA: TGCGCCAGCAGCTTGGGACAGTCTCAGCAGACCCAGTACTTC.